This TCR beta chain originates from a study of blood T cell repertoires in COVID-19. Study summary: The origin of the acute and convalescent COVID-19 samples was the United States, Italy and Spain. T cells, B-cell-depleted T cells, or PBMCs provided the cDNA or gDNA that served as material.

Study processing details: The assay estimated nucleated cells by amplifying reference gene primers. Using immunoSEQ multiplex PCR, the repertoire was profiled, and TCRdb retains in-frame clones only, with some absent. V, J and clone size reflect that table, while D and trimming were determined from the DNA. The sample lists around 200,000 clones, roughly 86% occurring once. Source material: peripheral blood. The origin of this receptor is a man between 65 and 85 years old with acute or convalescent COVID-19.

This CDR3 reads CASSLAGGPHNEQFF. In DNA form, the CDR3 reads TGTGCCAGCAGTTTAGCGGGAGGGCCCCACAATGAGCAGTTCTTC. The V call is TRBV28, the J call TRBJ2-1, with TRBD2 identical over 9 bases. The germline CDR1 and CDR2 sequences are MDHEN and SYDVKM. The ends lost 2 bases at V and 5 bases at J; junction bases unmatched: 4. CDR3 length: 15 residues.